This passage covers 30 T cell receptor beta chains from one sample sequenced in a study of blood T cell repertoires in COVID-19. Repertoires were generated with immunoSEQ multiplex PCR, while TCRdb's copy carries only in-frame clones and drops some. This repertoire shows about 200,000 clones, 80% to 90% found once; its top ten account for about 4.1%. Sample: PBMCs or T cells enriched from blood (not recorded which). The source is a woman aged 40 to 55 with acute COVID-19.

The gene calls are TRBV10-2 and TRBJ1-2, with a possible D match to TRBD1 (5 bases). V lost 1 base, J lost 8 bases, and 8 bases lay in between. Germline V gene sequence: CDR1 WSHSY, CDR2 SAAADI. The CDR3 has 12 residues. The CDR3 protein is CASSELQGGYTF. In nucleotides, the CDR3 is TGCGCCAGCAGTGAGTTGCAGGGAGGCTACACCTTC.

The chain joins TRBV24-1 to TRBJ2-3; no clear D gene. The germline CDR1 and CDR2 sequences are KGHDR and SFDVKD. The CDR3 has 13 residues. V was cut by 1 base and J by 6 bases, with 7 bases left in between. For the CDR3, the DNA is TGTGCCACCAGTGATTTACTGAGTGATACGCAGTATTTT. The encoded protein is CATSDLLSDTQYF.

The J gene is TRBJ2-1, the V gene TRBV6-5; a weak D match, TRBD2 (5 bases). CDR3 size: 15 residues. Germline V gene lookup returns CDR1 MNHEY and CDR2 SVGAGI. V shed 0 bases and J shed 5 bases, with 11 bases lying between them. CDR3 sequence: CASSYSRGLNNEQFF. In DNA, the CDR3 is TGTGCCAGCAGTTACTCGAGAGGGCTAAACAATGAGCAGTTCTTC.

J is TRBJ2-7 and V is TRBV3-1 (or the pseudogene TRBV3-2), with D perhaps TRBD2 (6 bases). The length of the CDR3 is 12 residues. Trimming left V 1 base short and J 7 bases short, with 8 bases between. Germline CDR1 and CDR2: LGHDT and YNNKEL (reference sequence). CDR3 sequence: CASSQVREEQYF. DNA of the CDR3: TGTGCCAGCAGCCAAGTCCGGGAGGAGCAGTACTTC.

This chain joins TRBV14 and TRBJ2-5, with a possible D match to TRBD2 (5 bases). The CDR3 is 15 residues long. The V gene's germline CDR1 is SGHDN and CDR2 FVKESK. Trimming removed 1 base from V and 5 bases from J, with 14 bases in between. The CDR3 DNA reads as TGTGCCAGCAGCCAAGTACGACCAACGGGGGAGACCCAGTACTTC. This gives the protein CASSQVRPTGETQYF.

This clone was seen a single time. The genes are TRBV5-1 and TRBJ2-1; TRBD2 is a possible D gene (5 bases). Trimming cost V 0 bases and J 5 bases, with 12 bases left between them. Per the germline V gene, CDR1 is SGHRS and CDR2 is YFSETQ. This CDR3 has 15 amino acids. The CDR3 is CASSLEGSAHNEQFF. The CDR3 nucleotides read TGCGCCAGCAGCTTGGAAGGTAGCGCTCACAATGAGCAGTTCTTC. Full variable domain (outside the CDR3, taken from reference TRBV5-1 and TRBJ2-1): KAGVTQTPRYLIKTRGQQVTLSCSPISGHRSVSWYQQTPGQGLQFLFEYFSETQRNKGNFPGRFSGRQFSNSRSEMNVSTLELGDSALYLCASSLEGSAHNEQFFGPGTRLTVL.

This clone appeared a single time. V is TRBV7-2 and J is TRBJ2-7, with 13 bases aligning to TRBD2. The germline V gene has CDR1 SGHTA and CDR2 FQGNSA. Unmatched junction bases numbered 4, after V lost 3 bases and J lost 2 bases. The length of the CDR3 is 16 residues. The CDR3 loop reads CASSFTGTSGTYEQYF. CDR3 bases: TGTGCCAGCAGCTTCACCGGGACTAGCGGGACCTACGAGCAGTACTTC.

In DNA form, the CDR3 reads TGTGCCAGCAGCTCGACAGGTCACCAAGAGACCCAGTACTTC. This translates into CASSSTGHQETQYF. The chain uses TRBV7-7 and TRBJ2-5; D perhaps matches TRBD1 (6 bases). V was cut by 4 bases and J by 0 bases, with 9 bases left in between. Germline V gives CDR1 SSHAT, CDR2 FNYEAQ (reference sequence). The CDR3 sequence is 14 residues long. The variable domain in full, with the rest retrieved from reference TRBV7-7 and TRBJ2-5, is GAGVSQSPRYKVTKRGQDVTLRCDPISSHATLYWYQQALGQGPEFLTYFNYEAQPDKSGLPSDRFSAERPEGSISTLTIQRTEQRDSAMYRCASSSTGHQETQYFGPGTRLLVL.

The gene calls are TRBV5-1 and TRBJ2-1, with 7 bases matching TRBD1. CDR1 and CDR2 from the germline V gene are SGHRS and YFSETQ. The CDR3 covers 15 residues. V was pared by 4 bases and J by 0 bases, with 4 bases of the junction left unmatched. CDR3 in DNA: TGCGCCAGCAGCCAGGCAGGGGGCTCCTACAATGAGCAGTTCTTC. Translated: CASSQAGGSYNEQFF. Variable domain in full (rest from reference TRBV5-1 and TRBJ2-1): KAGVTQTPRYLIKTRGQQVTLSCSPISGHRSVSWYQQTPGQGLQFLFEYFSETQRNKGNFPGRFSGRQFSNSRSEMNVSTLELGDSALYLCASSQAGGSYNEQFFGPGTRLTVL.

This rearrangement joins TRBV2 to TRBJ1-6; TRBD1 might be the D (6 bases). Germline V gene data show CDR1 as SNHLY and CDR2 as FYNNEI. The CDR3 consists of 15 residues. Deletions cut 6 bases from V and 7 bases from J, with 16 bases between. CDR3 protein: CASSVVQGSNSPLHF. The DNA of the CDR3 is TGTGCCAGCAGCGTGGTACAGGGCTCCAATTCACCCCTCCACTTT.

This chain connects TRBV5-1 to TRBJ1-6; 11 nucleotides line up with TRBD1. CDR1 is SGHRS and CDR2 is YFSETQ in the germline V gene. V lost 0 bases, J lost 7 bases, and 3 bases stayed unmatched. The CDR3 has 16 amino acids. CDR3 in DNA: TGCGCCAGCAGCTTGGCCGGGACAGGGGGAAATTCACCCCTCCACTTT. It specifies CASSLAGTGGNSPLHF.

The CDR3 nucleotides read TGTGCCCCGGATGGGAGAAATTCACCCCTCCACTTT. It specifies CAPDGRNSPLHF. The V gene is TRBV14, the J gene TRBJ1-6; D ambiguous. The CDR3 is made up of 12 amino acids. Germline lookup yields CDR1 SGHDN and CDR2 FVKESK. V lost 11 bases and J lost 7, with 12 bases in between.

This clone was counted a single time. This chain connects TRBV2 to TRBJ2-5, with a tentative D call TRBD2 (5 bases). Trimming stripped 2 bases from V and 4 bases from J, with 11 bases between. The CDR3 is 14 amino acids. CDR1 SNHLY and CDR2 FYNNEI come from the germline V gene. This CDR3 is CASSERGSGETQYF. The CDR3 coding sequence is TGTGCCAGCAGTGAAAGAGGGAGCGGAGAGACCCAGTACTTC.

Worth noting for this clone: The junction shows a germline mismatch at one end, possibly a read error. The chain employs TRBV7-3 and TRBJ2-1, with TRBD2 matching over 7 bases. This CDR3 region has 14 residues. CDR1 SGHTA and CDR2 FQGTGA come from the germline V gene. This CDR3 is CASSQGTIGAPRVF. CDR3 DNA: TGTGCCAGCAGCCAAGGGACTATCGGTGCCCCCCGGGTCTTC. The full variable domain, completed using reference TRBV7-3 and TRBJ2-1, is GAGVSQTPSNKVTEKGKYVELRCDPISGHTALYWYRQSLGQGPEFLIYFQGTGAADDSGLPNDRFFAVRPEGSVSTLKIQRTERGDSAVYLCASSQGTIGAPRVFGPGTRLTVL.

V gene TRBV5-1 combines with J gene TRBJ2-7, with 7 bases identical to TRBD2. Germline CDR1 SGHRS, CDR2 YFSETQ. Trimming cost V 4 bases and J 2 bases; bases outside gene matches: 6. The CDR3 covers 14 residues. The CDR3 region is CASSLVSGAYEQYF. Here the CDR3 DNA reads TGCGCCAGCAGCCTCGTCAGCGGGGCCTACGAGCAGTACTTC.

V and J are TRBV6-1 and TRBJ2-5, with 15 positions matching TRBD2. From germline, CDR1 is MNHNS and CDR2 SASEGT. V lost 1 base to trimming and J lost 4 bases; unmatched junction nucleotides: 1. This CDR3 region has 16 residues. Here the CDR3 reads CASSEGTSGRGETQYF. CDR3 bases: TGTGCCAGCAGTGAAGGGACTAGCGGGAGGGGAGAGACCCAGTACTTC.

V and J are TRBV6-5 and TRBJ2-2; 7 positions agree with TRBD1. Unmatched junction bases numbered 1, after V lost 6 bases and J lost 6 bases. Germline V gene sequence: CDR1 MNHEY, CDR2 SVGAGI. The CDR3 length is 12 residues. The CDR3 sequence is CASSQGAGELFF. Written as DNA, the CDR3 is TGTGCCAGCAGCCAGGGGGCCGGGGAGCTGTTTTTT.

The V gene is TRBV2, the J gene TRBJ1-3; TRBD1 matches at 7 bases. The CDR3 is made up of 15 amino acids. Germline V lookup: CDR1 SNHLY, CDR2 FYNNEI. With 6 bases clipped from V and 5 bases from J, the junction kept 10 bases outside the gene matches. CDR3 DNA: TGTGCCAGCAGGGGGGTGACAGGGAATAGAAACACCATATATTTT. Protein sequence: CASRGVTGNRNTIYF. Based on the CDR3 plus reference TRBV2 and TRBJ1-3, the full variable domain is EPEVTQTPSHQVTQMGQEVILRCVPISNHLYFYWYRQILGQKVEFLVSFYNNEISEKSEIFDDQFSVERPDGSNFTLKIRSTKLEDSAMYFCASRGVTGNRNTIYFGEGSWLTVV.

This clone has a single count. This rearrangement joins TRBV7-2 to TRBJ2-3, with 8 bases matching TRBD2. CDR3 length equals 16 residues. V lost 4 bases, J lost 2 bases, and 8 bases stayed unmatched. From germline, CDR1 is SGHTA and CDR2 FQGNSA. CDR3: CASSSRAGASTDTQYF. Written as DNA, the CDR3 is TGTGCCAGCAGCTCTCGAGCGGGAGCTTCCACAGATACGCAGTATTTT.

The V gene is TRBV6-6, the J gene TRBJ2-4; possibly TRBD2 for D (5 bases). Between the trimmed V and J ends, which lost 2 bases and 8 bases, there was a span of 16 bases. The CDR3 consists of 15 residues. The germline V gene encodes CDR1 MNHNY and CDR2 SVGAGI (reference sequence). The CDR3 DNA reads TGTGCCAGCAGTTACAAGGCGGGTGACGGTTACATTCAGTACTTC. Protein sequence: CASSYKAGDGYIQYF.

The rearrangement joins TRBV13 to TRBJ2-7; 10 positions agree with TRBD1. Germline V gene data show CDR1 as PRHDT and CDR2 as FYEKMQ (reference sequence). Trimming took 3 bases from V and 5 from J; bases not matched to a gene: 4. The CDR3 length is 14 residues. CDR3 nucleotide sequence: TGTGCCAGCAGCTTCCCCGGACAGGGGGACGAGCAGTACTTC. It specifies CASSFPGQGDEQYF.

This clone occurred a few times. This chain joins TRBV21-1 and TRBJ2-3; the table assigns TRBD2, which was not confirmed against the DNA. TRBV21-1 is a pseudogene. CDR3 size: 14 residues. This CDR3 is CASSPGAGWDTQYF. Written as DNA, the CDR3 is TGTGCCAGCAGCCCCGGGGCGGGGTGGGATACGCAGTATTTT.

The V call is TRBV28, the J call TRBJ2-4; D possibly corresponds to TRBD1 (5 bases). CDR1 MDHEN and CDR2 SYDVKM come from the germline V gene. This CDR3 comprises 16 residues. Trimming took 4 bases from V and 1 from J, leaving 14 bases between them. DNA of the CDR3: TGTGCCAGCAGTTCAGGGTCCCATTTCGCCAAAAACATTCAGTACTTC. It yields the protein CASSSGSHFAKNIQYF.

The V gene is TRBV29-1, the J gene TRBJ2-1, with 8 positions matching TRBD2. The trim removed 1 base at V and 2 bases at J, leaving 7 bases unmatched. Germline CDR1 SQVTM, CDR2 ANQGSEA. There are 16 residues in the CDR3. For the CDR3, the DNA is TGCAGCGTTGAAGGAACTAGCGGCCAAACCTACAATGAGCAGTTCTTC. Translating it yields CSVEGTSGQTYNEQFF.

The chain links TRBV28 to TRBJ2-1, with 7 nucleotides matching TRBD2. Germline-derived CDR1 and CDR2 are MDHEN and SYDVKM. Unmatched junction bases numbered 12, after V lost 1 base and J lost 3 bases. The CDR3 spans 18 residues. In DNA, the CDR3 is TGTGCCAGCAGTTTATTAGAATTAATGGGAGGGGTCTACAATGAGCAGTTCTTC. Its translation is CASSLLELMGGVYNEQFF.

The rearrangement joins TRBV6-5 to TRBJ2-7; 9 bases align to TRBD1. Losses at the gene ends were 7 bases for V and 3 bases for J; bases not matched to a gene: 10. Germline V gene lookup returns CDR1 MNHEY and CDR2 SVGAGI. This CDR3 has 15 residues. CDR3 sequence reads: CASMPGTGFRYEQYF. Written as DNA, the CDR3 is TGTGCCAGCATGCCGGGGACAGGGTTTCGCTACGAGCAGTACTTC.

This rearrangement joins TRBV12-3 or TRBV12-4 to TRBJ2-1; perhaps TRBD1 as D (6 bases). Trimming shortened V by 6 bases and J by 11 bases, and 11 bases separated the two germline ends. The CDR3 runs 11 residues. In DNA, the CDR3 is TGTGCCAGCAGCCAGGGGCTCCAGCAGTTCTTC. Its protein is CASSQGLQQFF.

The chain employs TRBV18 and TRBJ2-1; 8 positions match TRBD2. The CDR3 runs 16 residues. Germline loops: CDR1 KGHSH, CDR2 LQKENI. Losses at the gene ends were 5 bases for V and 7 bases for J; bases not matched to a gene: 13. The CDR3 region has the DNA TGTGCCAGCTCATCAGACCCGGGACTAGTTAGGAATGAGCAGTTCTTC. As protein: CASSSDPGLVRNEQFF.

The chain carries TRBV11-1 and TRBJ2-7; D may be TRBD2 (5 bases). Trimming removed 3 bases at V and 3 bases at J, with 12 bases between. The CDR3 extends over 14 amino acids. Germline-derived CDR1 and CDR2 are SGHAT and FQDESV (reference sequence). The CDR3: CASSLRGNYYEQYF. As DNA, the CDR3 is TGTGCCAGCAGCTTGCGAGGGAACTACTACGAGCAGTACTTC.

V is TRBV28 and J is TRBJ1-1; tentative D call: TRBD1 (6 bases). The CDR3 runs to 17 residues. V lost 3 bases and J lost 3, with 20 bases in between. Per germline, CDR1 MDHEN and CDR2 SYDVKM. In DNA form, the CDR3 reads TGTGCCAGCAGTTTCGGCGACAGCTCCCAGGGGTACACTGAAGCTTTCTTT. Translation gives CASSFGDSSQGYTEAFF. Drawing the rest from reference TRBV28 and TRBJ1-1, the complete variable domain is DVKVTQSSRYLVKRTGEKVFLECVQDMDHENMFWYRQDPGLGLRLIYFSYDVKMKEKGDIPEGYSVSREKKERFSLILESASTNQTSMYLCASSFGDSSQGYTEAFFGQGTRLTVV.